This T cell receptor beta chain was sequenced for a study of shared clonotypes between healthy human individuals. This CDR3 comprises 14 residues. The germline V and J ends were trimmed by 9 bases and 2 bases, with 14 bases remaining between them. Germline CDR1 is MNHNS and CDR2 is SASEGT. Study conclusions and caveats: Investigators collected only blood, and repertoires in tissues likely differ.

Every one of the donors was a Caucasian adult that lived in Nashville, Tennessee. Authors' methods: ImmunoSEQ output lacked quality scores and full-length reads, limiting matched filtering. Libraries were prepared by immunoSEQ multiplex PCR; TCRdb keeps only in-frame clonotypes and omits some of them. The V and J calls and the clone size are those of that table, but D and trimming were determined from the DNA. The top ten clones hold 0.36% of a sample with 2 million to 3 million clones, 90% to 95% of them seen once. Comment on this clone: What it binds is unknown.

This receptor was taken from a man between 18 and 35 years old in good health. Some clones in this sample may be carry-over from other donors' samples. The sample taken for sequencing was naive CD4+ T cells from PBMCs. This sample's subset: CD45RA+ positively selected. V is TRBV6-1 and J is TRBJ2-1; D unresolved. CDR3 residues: CASTLNRAYNEQFF. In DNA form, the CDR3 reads TGTGCCAGTACACTCAACCGCGCCTACAATGAGCAGTTCTTC.